Listed below are T cell receptor beta chains from one sample, sequenced in a study of graft-versus-host responses after intestinal transplantation. Repertoires were generated with immunoSEQ multiplex PCR, while TCRdb's copy carries only in-frame clones and drops some. This sample has 16,000 or so clones, with about 83% found just once. This specimen was ileum tissue, taken approximately 83 weeks after intestinal transplantation. These receptors were obtained from a human patient who received an intestinal transplant, so some T cells may come from the graft donor. CDR3s leave out the opening cysteine and the closing phenylalanine or tryptophan. Clone size appears in some rows only: once, few, many, or a class for an expanded clone.

V gene	J gene	clone size	CDR3 protein
TRBV4-2	TRBJ2-5	.	AEPPRLAGQETQY
TRBV9	TRBJ1-1	.	ASSESPDRARNTEAF
TRBV6-1	.	.	ASRWDRAGYEQY
TRBV18	TRBJ2-3	few	ASSPPNGRHTDTQY
TRBV7-8	TRBJ2-7	.	ASSLVSGDHEQY
TRBV7-4	.	.	ASSLIVLGGGPYEQY
TRBV4-1	TRBJ2-5	once	ASSQVPRGETQY
TRBV10-2	TRBJ2-3	once	ASSEPWDSGTDTQY
TRBV5-1	TRBJ2-5	.	ASSLGVGEETQY
TRBV6-5	TRBJ1-1	.	ASSSTANTEAF
TRBV6-1	TRBJ1-2	.	ATTNFYGYT
TRBV7-9	TRBJ1-4	few	ASSSRGATNEKLF
TRBV11-2	TRBJ2-7	.	ASSLETSGGYYEQY
TRBV4-1	TRBJ1-6	.	ASSQSRDSPLH
TRBV6-4	TRBJ1-4	.	ASSAPDRGPSNEKLF
TRBV5-4	TRBJ2-2	.	ASSLVSGSSTGELF
TRBV7-9	TRBJ2-1	.	ASSPISSYNEQF
TRBV7-8	TRBJ2-5	.	ASSLLLAASGTQY
TRBV4-1	TRBJ2-7	.	ASSQEGTGLIEQY
TRBV27	TRBJ2-1	.	ASSLSAFYNEQF
TRBV4-1	TRBJ1-1	.	ASSQYGQENTEAF
TRBV5-1	TRBJ1-6	.	ASSLGDGQGGSPLH
TRBV10-1	TRBJ1-2	.	ASSESRRSGYT
TRBV15	TRBJ1-1	.	ATSGGREAF
TRBV7-2	TRBJ2-2	once	ASSLTSGGGLF
TRBV7-9	TRBJ1-1	.	ASSHRGNTEAF
TRBV5-1	TRBJ1-3	.	ASSFQGGVTSGNTIY
TRBV30	TRBJ2-7	.	AWAGQGLHEQY
TRBV6-6	TRBJ1-2	.	ASSTDGAGIYGYT
TRBV7-8	TRBJ1-4	.	ASSRGDATNEKLF
TRBV6-6	TRBJ2-1	.	ASSPRGLTSYNEQF
TRBV27	TRBJ2-5	.	ASSSSGLRAYQETQY
TRBV5-1	TRBJ2-7	.	ASSQGLAGFRYEQY
TRBV30	TRBJ1-1	.	AWGQGPEAF
TRBV5-5	TRBJ2-7	.	ASSLPGTDYEQY
TRBV5-6	TRBJ1-2	.	ASSLTHTGGYT
TRBV25-1	TRBJ2-1	few	ASIHGWGEQF
TRBV30	TRBJ2-4	.	AWRPDRAIAKNIQY
TRBV7-2	TRBJ2-7	.	ASSFLAAYEQY
TRBV6-1	TRBJ2-3	.	ASSEGWGDPTDTQY
TRBV10-3	TRBJ1-1	.	AISETRMNTEAF
TRBV6-1	TRBJ1-4	.	ASRTEKLF
TRBV9	TRBJ2-7	.	ASSGGMDSYEQY
TRBV28	TRBJ1-1	.	ASSAGQGSEAF
TRBV7-2	.	.	ASSPTAYYEQY
TRBV11-2	TRBJ1-1	.	ASSLMNTEAF
TRBV10-1	.	.	ASSEQGYEQY
TRBV6-5	TRBJ1-1	.	ASNQGRYTEAF
TRBV6-1	TRBJ1-4	few	ASSEDPTVDNEKLF
TRBV5-1	TRBJ2-1	.	ASSNQPGLVQRNEQF
TRBV15	TRBJ2-5	.	ATSRAYLETQY
TRBV2	TRBJ2-1	.	ASSERQGIHEQF
TRBV11-2	.	.	ASSPDRGFSYEQY